The clone carrying this TCR beta chain was found a few times. The data were taken from a study of blood T cell repertoires in COVID-19. Study-wide context: The United States, Italy and Spain were the sources of the acute and convalescent COVID-19 samples. T cells, B-cell-depleted T cells, or PBMCs supplied cDNA or gDNA.

Trimming cost V 1 base and J 1 base, with 13 bases left between them. The CDR3 covers 16 residues. Germline-derived CDR1 and CDR2 are KGHSH and LQKENI. The protocol was immunoSEQ multiplex PCR, while the TCRdb copy is restricted to in-frame clones and leaves out a portion. Of approximately 50,000 clones in the sample, more than 80% are singletons; the top ten hold roughly 15%. This chain links TRBV18 with TRBJ1-2; D is perhaps TRBD1 (5 bases). Material: peripheral blood. The source is a human donor in a cohort sampled during active COVID-19. CDR3: CASSPQGRGNNYGYTF. CDR3 coding DNA: TGTGCCAGCTCACCACAGGGTCGGGGGAATAACTATGGCTACACCTTC.